These 16 T cell receptor beta chains were all obtained from the same sample, sequenced in a study of T cell clonality in common variable immunodeficiency. The protocol was immunoSEQ multiplex PCR, while the TCRdb copy is restricted to in-frame clones and leaves out a portion. The specimen has fewer than 75,000 clones, none found just once. Sample: peripheral blood mononuclear cells. These receptor sequences come from a person aged 18-69 years in good health.

This clone was seen at least ten times. The missing CDR3 end, 3 residues past where the read stops, is filled in from the germline J gene. V and J are TRBV7-3 and TRBJ1-5; D call uncertain. CDR3 length equals 13 residues. Germline-derived CDR1 and CDR2 are SGHTA and FQGTGA. V was shortened by 5 bases and J by 5 bases, with 10 bases between the two germline ends. The sequenced part of the CDR3 DNA is TGTGCCAGCAGCCTGACTGCCTATCAGCCC. Protein sequence: CASSLTAYQP. The CDR3 in its entirety is CASSLTAYQPQHF.

This clone was counted many times. The read finishes 3 residues shy of the CDR3 end, and the germline J gene is used to complete it. The chain recombines TRBV7-3 with TRBJ1-5, with TRBD1 identical over 8 bases. The trim removed 0 bases at V and 3 bases at J, leaving 10 bases unmatched. This CDR3 spans 18 amino acids. Looked up from germline, CDR1 is SGHTA and CDR2 is FQGTGA. The chain's CDR3 is CASSLTMTGDVNNQPQHF. The DNA read from the CDR3 is TGTGCCAGCAGCTTAACGATGACAGGGGATGTTAACAATCAGCCC.

The table lists this clone with many counts. The sequenced fragment ends 3 residues before the CDR3 boundary, so the rest is inferred from the germline J gene. This chain joins TRBV2 and TRBJ1-3; tentatively, D is TRBD1 (5 bases). In germline, CDR1 is SNHLY, CDR2 FYNNEI. The CDR3 consists of 15 residues. The V end was cut by 11 bases, the J end by 0 bases, with 17 bases between. The part of the CDR3 DNA that was read is TGTGCCGGTCGGCAGGGAGGGATCTCTGGAAACACC. Amino acids: CAGRQGGISGNT. The full CDR3 protein is CAGRQGGISGNTIYF.

This clone has a count of ten or more. The CDR3 reads CSVGGSSYNEQFF. Partial CDR3 DNA: TGCAGCGTCGGCGGGAGCTCCTACAATGAG. V gene TRBV29-1 combines with J gene TRBJ2-1; 7 bases line up with TRBD2. The read stops 3 residues short of the end of the CDR3; the missing end is completed from the germline J gene. In germline, CDR1 is SQVTM, CDR2 ANQGSEA. CDR3 length: 13 amino acids. J gave up 0 bases and V 6 bases, and 2 bases lay outside the gene matches.

This clone was picked up many times. The CDR3 end falls 3 residues outside the read, so it is completed with the germline J gene. V usage is TRBV19 and J usage is TRBJ2-1; D unresolved. Germline values: CDR1 LNHDA, CDR2 SQIVND (reference sequence). This CDR3 has 13 residues. Between the trimmed V and J ends, which lost 3 bases and 5 bases, there was a span of 8 bases. CDR3 loop: CASSIWQNNEQFF. The part of the CDR3 DNA that was read is TGTGCCAGTAGTATCTGGCAGAACAATGAG.

In its sample, this clone was seen a few times. CDR3 sequence: CSPEWGDEQFF. CDR3 bases read: TGCAGCCCTGAATGGGGGGATGAG. The chain couples TRBV29-1 to TRBJ2-1; possible D gene TRBD2, 6 bases. The observed sequence ends 3 residues before the CDR3 terminus, with the missing tail filled in from the germline J gene. Trimming shortened V by 8 bases and J by 8 bases, and 13 bases separated the two germline ends. Germline V gene sequence: CDR1 SQVTM, CDR2 ANQGSEA. The CDR3 consists of 11 residues.

At least ten counts were recorded for this clone. With the read ending 3 residues before the CDR3 end, the germline J gene is used to fill in that end. J is TRBJ2-1 and V is TRBV14, with no clear D. The germline gives CDR1 SGHDN, CDR2 FVKESK. The CDR3 covers 15 residues. V gave up 1 base and J gave up 0 bases, with 7 bases separating them. Here the CDR3 reads CASSQARSSYNEQFF. The DNA read from the CDR3 is TGTGCCAGCAGCCAAGCGCGGAGCTCCTACAATGAG.

The sample holds many counts of this clone. CDR3 region: CSARDWARAVDEKLFF. CDR3 bases read: TGCAGTGCTAGAGATTGGGCCAGGGCGGTTGATGAAAAA. V and J are TRBV20-1 and TRBJ1-4; tentatively, D is TRBD1 (5 bases). The CDR3 end lies 3 residues beyond the end of the read and is filled in from the germline J gene. CDR1 and CDR2 (germline): DFQATT, SNEGSKA (reference sequence). The germline V and J ends were trimmed by 0 bases and 6 bases, with 17 bases remaining between them. The CDR3 extends over 16 amino acids.

This clone was seen many times. The read stops 3 residues short of the end of the CDR3; the missing end is completed from the germline J gene. V is TRBV19 and J is TRBJ1-1; 7 bases fit TRBD1. Germline CDR1 reads LNHDA; CDR2 reads SQIVND (reference sequence). The J segment lost 0 bases and the V segment lost 6 bases, leaving 7 bases of the junction unmatched. The CDR3 length is 15 residues. The chain's CDR3 is CASRQTGALNTEAFF. Incomplete CDR3 DNA: TGTGCCAGTAGGCAAACAGGGGCGCTGAACACTGAA.

This clone occurred a few times. The DNA ends 3 residues before the CDR3 does, and the rest of the CDR3 is filled in from the germline J gene. The chain is built from TRBV18 and TRBJ1-1; maybe TRBD1 (6 bases). Germline assignment: CDR1 KGHSH and CDR2 LQKENI. There are 14 residues in the CDR3. V shed 5 bases and J shed 1 base, with 11 bases lying between them. The CDR3 protein is CASSTGQRNTEAFF. CDR3 DNA, as far as it was read: TGTGCCAGCTCAACCGGACAGCGGAACACTGAA.

This clone was recorded many times. The sequenced fragment ends 3 residues before the CDR3 boundary, so the rest is inferred from the germline J gene. This sequence joins TRBV28 and TRBJ1-1; perhaps TRBD1 as D (6 bases). This CDR3 has 13 amino acids. V was cut by 5 bases and J by 1 base, with 8 bases left in between. The germline gives CDR1 MDHEN, CDR2 SYDVKM. The CDR3 DNA, read in part, is TGTGCCAGCAGTCCCAGGGGGAACACTGAA. It yields the protein CASSPRGNTE. The whole CDR3 protein reads CASSPRGNTEAFF.

This clone appeared many times. Mismatch with germline at one junction end may stem from a read error. The read is 3 residues too short to cover the CDR3 end, so that end is filled in from the germline J gene. This chain connects TRBV20-1 to TRBJ2-4, with D perhaps matching TRBD2 (6 bases). The CDR3 runs to 13 residues. Germline lookup yields CDR1 DFQATT and CDR2 SNEGSKA (reference sequence). CDR3 DNA (partial): TGCAGTGGTAGAGGGCCTCCGGGGGACATT. Translation gives CSGRGPPGDI. The complete CDR3 sequence is CSGRGPPGDIQYF.

At least ten counts were recorded for this clone. The CDR3 goes on 3 residues after the read ends, and that part is filled in from the germline J gene. This rearrangement joins TRBV20-1 to TRBJ1-2; 8 nucleotides match TRBD1. Germline-derived CDR1 and CDR2 are DFQATT and SNEGSKA (reference sequence). Trimming removed 6 bases from V and 4 bases from J; junction bases left unmatched: 7. This CDR3 has 13 residues. This CDR3 reads CSASPGTGYGYTF. The DNA read from the CDR3 is TGCAGTGCCAGCCCGGGGACAGGCTATGGC.

In its sample, this clone was seen many times. The observed sequence ends 3 residues before the CDR3 terminus, with the missing tail filled in from the germline J gene. This sequence joins TRBV6-1 and TRBJ2-5; TRBD1 agrees at 8 bases. The CDR3 consists of 14 residues. V was clipped by 4 bases and J by 4 bases; unmatched bases: 5. CDR1 and CDR2 from the germline V gene are MNHNS and SASEGT. The sequenced part of the CDR3 DNA is TGTGCCAGCAGTGCCCCGGACAGGGTAGAGACC. It is translated as CASSAPDRVET. The CDR3 in its entirety is CASSAPDRVETQYF.

This clone appeared many times. The read ends 3 residues before the CDR3 terminus; that terminus is restored from the germline J gene. The chain uses TRBV19 and TRBJ1-6; D may be TRBD1 (5 bases). The V and J ends lost 2 bases and 9 bases respectively, with 11 bases between them. The CDR3 contains 14 residues. Germline V gene data show CDR1 as LNHDA and CDR2 as SQIVND (reference sequence). This CDR3 is CASSIMGRGSPLHF. Partial CDR3 DNA: TGTGCCAGTAGTATAATGGGGAGGGGTTCACCC.

This clone was detected ten times or more. Read data end 3 residues before the CDR3 end; the end is taken from the germline J gene. The gene calls are TRBV7-3 and TRBJ2-2, with TRBD1 identical over 7 bases. Germline V CDR1 and CDR2: SGHTA, FQGTGA. V was pared by 1 base and J by 1 base, with 3 bases of the junction left unmatched. This CDR3 spans 16 amino acids. The CDR3 bases that were read are TGTGCCAGCAGCTTAAACGGACAGGAGAACACCGGGGAG. This codes for CASSLNGQENTGE. The whole CDR3 reads CASSLNGQENTGELFF.